This T cell receptor (beta chain) was captured by sequencing in a study of shared clonotypes between healthy human individuals. Overall study results and limits: Naive subsets typically showed greater estimated richness than memory subsets. The generation probabilities recorded for non-shared clonotypes fell below those of clonotypes shared by all four donors.

Assay: immunoSEQ multiplex PCR; the TCRdb copy retains only in-frame clones and omits some. The table records roughly 2,000,000 clones, about 95% of them present only once. With regard to this clone: Its antigen is as yet unknown.

CD45RO-negative CD8 cells positively selected for CCR7 made up the naive population, which excluded terminally differentiated effector memory CD45RA+ cells. Germline assignment: CDR1 ENHRY and CDR2 SYGVKD. The CDR3 covers 17 residues. V was pared by 4 bases and J by 3 bases, with 22 bases between. Material: naive CD8+ T cells sorted from blood. This receptor was taken from a man between 18 and 35 years old in good health. The J gene is TRBJ2-7, the V gene TRBV10-3, with D perhaps matching TRBD1 (6 bases). This CDR3 reads CAISAGQSTTSLYEQYF. The CDR3 DNA reads TGTGCCATCAGTGCAGGACAGTCCACTACCTCCCTCTACGAGCAGTACTTC.